This T cell receptor (beta chain) was documented in a study of blood T cell repertoires in COVID-19. Whole-study context: COVID-19 samples from acute and convalescent phases originated in the United States, Italy and Spain. PBMCs, B-cell-depleted T cells, or T cells provided the cDNA or gDNA that made up the material.

Original data processing: Counts of nucleated cells, estimated from reference gene primer amplification, were obtained. Some clones are missing from TCRdb's copy, which holds only in-frame ones; the method was immunoSEQ multiplex PCR. The V and J calls and the clone size are those of that table, but D and trimming were determined from the DNA. The profile shows fewer than 450,000 clones, less than 95% of them singletons. The CDR3 consists of 15 residues. Germline-derived CDR1 and CDR2 are SEHNR and FQNEAQ (reference sequence). The J segment lost 7 bases and the V segment lost 5 bases, leaving 9 bases of the junction unmatched. Participants' own reports of clinical history determined their cohort assignment.

The gene calls are TRBV7-9 and TRBJ1-4; 8 bases match TRBD1. This receptor was obtained from a man aged 18 to 30 who had recovered from COVID-19. Sequenced input: PBMCs or T cells enriched from blood (not recorded which). The CDR3 loop reads CASSLKQGVGEKLFF. CDR3 bases: TGTGCCAGCAGCCTGAAACAGGGGGTTGGTGAAAAACTGTTTTTT. Full variable domain (remainder filled in from reference TRBV7-9 and TRBJ1-4): DTGVSQNPRHKITKRGQNVTFRCDPISEHNRLYWYRQTLGQGPEFLTYFQNEAQLEKSRLLSDRFSAERPKGSFSTLEIQRTEQGDSAMYLCASSLKQGVGEKLFFGSGTQLSVL.